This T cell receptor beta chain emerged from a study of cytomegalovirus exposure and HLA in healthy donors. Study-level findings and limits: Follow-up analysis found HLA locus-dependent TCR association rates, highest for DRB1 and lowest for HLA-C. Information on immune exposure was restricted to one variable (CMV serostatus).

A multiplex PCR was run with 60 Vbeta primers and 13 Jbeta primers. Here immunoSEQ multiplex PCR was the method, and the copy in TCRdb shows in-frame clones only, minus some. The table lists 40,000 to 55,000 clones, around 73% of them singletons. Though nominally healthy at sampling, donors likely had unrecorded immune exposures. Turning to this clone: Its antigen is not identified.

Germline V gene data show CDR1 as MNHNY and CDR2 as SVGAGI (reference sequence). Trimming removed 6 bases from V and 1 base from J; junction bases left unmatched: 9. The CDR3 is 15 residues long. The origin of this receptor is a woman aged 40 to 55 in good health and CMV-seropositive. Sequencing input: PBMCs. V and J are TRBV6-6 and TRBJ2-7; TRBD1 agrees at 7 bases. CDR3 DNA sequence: TGTGCCAGCAGCCAGGGACAGAGTCCTTCCTACGAGCAGTACTTC. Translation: CASSQGQSPSYEQYF.